These T cell receptor beta chains were read from a single sample in a study of blood T cells in healthy people across ages. MiXCR was run by TCRdb on the 5' RACE reads, yielding one entry per CDR3 protein. The table lists approximately 800,000 distinct CDR3 sequences, 55% to 65% of them singletons. The material sequenced was blood. The source is a man aged 30-40 years in good health. The CDR3 runs from the conserved cysteine through the conserved F or W. The D gene is left open where the match is weak. Only part of the rows carry a size: once, few, many, or a class if the clone is expanded.

j_call: TRBJ2-1; v_call: TRBV10-3; cdr3_length: 11; clone_size: NA; d_call: NA; cdr3_aa: CATGHPNEQFF
j_call: TRBJ2-1; v_call: TRBV28; cdr3_length: 15; clone_size: NA; d_call: NA; cdr3_aa: CASSLEAGLYNEQFF
j_call: TRBJ2-3; v_call: TRBV7-7; cdr3_length: 17; clone_size: NA; d_call: NA; cdr3_aa: CASSLTAGSGQGDTQYF
j_call: TRBJ1-1; v_call: TRBV5-1; cdr3_length: 13; clone_size: NA; d_call: TRBD1; cdr3_aa: CASSGQGAFEAFF
j_call: TRBJ2-4; v_call: TRBV12-3/TRBV12-4; cdr3_length: 17; clone_size: few; d_call: TRBD1; cdr3_aa: CASSFFFAGQGAHGQYF
j_call: TRBJ2-3; v_call: TRBV5-1; cdr3_length: 15; clone_size: few; d_call: NA; cdr3_aa: CASATGTPGEQAQYF
j_call: TRBJ2-5; v_call: TRBV6-2/TRBV6-3; cdr3_length: 13; clone_size: NA; d_call: NA; cdr3_aa: CASRSSGGETQYF
j_call: TRBJ2-3; v_call: TRBV29-1; cdr3_length: 14; clone_size: few; d_call: NA; cdr3_aa: CSVFDWGITDTQYF
j_call: TRBJ2-1; v_call: TRBV27; cdr3_length: 14; clone_size: NA; d_call: NA; cdr3_aa: CASSSLALYNEQFF
j_call: TRBJ2-1; v_call: TRBV10-3; cdr3_length: 16; clone_size: NA; d_call: TRBD2; cdr3_aa: CAIRIRLAGSYNEQFF
j_call: TRBJ2-7; v_call: TRBV20-1; cdr3_length: 13; clone_size: few; d_call: NA; cdr3_aa: CSARTGQFYEQYF
j_call: TRBJ2-1; v_call: TRBV6-2/TRBV6-3; cdr3_length: 18; clone_size: NA; d_call: TRBD1; cdr3_aa: CASSYTIGQGESYNEQFF
j_call: NA; v_call: TRBV4-2; cdr3_length: 17; clone_size: NA; d_call: NA; cdr3_aa: CASSQVWLGEISDEQYF
j_call: TRBJ2-3; v_call: TRBV10-3; cdr3_length: 12; clone_size: NA; d_call: TRBD1; cdr3_aa: CAIRDRTDTQYF
j_call: TRBJ2-7; v_call: TRBV6-5; cdr3_length: 15; clone_size: NA; d_call: NA; cdr3_aa: CASSYQGYSSYEQYF
j_call: TRBJ2-7; v_call: TRBV4-3; cdr3_length: 18; clone_size: many; d_call: TRBD2; cdr3_aa: CASSPSPGIGTNPYEQYF
j_call: TRBJ1-5; v_call: TRBV20-1; cdr3_length: 17; clone_size: NA; d_call: TRBD1; cdr3_aa: CSASRDDRAVGNQPQHF
j_call: TRBJ1-5; v_call: TRBV12-3/TRBV12-4; cdr3_length: 15; clone_size: few; d_call: NA; cdr3_aa: CASSPGMGLNQPQHF
j_call: TRBJ2-3; v_call: TRBV24-1; cdr3_length: 20; clone_size: NA; d_call: NA; cdr3_aa: CATSDFSRGRGFGHTDTQYF
j_call: TRBJ2-1; v_call: TRBV7-2; cdr3_length: 15; clone_size: NA; d_call: TRBD2; cdr3_aa: CASSLASGGAGEQFF
j_call: TRBJ2-7; v_call: TRBV27; cdr3_length: 13; clone_size: NA; d_call: NA; cdr3_aa: CASSLIARTEQYF
j_call: TRBJ2-3; v_call: TRBV20-1; cdr3_length: 13; clone_size: few; d_call: NA; cdr3_aa: CSAGAPGVDTQYF
j_call: TRBJ2-3; v_call: TRBV12-3/TRBV12-4; cdr3_length: 14; clone_size: NA; d_call: NA; cdr3_aa: CASSFGVTGDTQYF
j_call: TRBJ1-5; v_call: TRBV7-2; cdr3_length: 15; clone_size: few; d_call: TRBD1; cdr3_aa: CASSLEDRGNQPQHF
j_call: TRBJ2-1; v_call: TRBV3-1; cdr3_length: 15; clone_size: NA; d_call: NA; cdr3_aa: CASSQDPLSYNEQFF
j_call: TRBJ2-7; v_call: TRBV12-3/TRBV12-4; cdr3_length: 14; clone_size: NA; d_call: TRBD2; cdr3_aa: CASSYGLANYEQYF
j_call: TRBJ2-1; v_call: TRBV3-1; cdr3_length: 13; clone_size: NA; d_call: NA; cdr3_aa: CATGLSFYNEQFF
j_call: TRBJ2-1; v_call: TRBV5-1; cdr3_length: 15; clone_size: few; d_call: NA; cdr3_aa: CASSLGATRHNEQFF
j_call: TRBJ1-5; v_call: TRBV25-1; cdr3_length: 13; clone_size: NA; d_call: NA; cdr3_aa: CASSEFSGQPQHF
j_call: TRBJ2-1; v_call: TRBV19; cdr3_length: 14; clone_size: few; d_call: NA; cdr3_aa: CASMGRRAYNEQFF
j_call: TRBJ1-5; v_call: TRBV6-6; cdr3_length: 14; clone_size: NA; d_call: TRBD1; cdr3_aa: CASLGQGQAQPQHF
j_call: TRBJ2-5; v_call: TRBV20-1; cdr3_length: 14; clone_size: NA; d_call: NA; cdr3_aa: CSAREIGRGKTQYF
j_call: TRBJ1-5; v_call: TRBV3-1; cdr3_length: 15; clone_size: few; d_call: NA; cdr3_aa: CASSANGGSDQPQHF
j_call: TRBJ2-5; v_call: TRBV20-1; cdr3_length: 15; clone_size: NA; d_call: NA; cdr3_aa: CSLAPSKGIVETQYF
j_call: TRBJ1-1; v_call: TRBV11-2; cdr3_length: 14; clone_size: NA; d_call: NA; cdr3_aa: CASSFTRMNTEAFF
j_call: TRBJ1-5; v_call: TRBV6-1; cdr3_length: 15; clone_size: NA; d_call: NA; cdr3_aa: CASSDDLTLLKPQHF
j_call: TRBJ2-1; v_call: TRBV28; cdr3_length: 13; clone_size: NA; d_call: NA; cdr3_aa: CASSLGGLNEQFF
j_call: TRBJ1-5; v_call: TRBV5-1; cdr3_length: 14; clone_size: NA; d_call: TRBD1; cdr3_aa: CASSEDRGGQPQHF
j_call: NA; v_call: TRBV18; cdr3_length: 15; clone_size: NA; d_call: NA; cdr3_aa: CASSSQQGRGETQYF
j_call: TRBJ1-1; v_call: TRBV5-5; cdr3_length: 15; clone_size: few; d_call: NA; cdr3_aa: CASTPTTGENTEAFF
j_call: TRBJ2-7; v_call: TRBV15; cdr3_length: 15; clone_size: NA; d_call: NA; cdr3_aa: CATSREVGQTYEQYF
j_call: TRBJ2-7; v_call: TRBV4-3; cdr3_length: 14; clone_size: NA; d_call: NA; cdr3_aa: CASSQASHSYEQYF